The sequence of this T cell receptor (beta chain) was determined in a study of OX40 agonist ivuxolimab in advanced cancers. Study-level background: Patients were treated with ivuxolimab, an agonistic anti-OX40 (CD134) antibody. Points from the study as a whole: Relative to CD4+, CD8+ T cells held more expanded clones on average.

A history of autoimmune disease or systemic immunosuppression excluded patients. The CDR3 has 15 amino acids. V lost 6 bases and J lost 7, with 20 bases in between. Germline V gene lookup returns CDR1 SGDLS and CDR2 YYNGEE. Libraries were prepared by immunoSEQ multiplex PCR; TCRdb keeps only in-frame clonotypes and omits some of them. The repertoire holds tens of thousands of clones, with approximately 90% as singletons. Concerning this clone itself: Its antigen is undetermined.

Source: CD4+ or CD8+ T cells sorted from blood, taken in a trial of the OX40 agonist ivuxolimab. The sequence was collected from an adult with an advanced solid tumor such as melanoma, head and neck, liver or kidney cancer. The V and J genes are TRBV9 and TRBJ2-1; possible D gene TRBD1, 6 bases. CDR3 in amino acids: CASTKTGTSRNEQFF. The CDR3 nucleotides read TGTGCCAGCACCAAAACCGGGACATCACGAAATGAGCAGTTCTTC.